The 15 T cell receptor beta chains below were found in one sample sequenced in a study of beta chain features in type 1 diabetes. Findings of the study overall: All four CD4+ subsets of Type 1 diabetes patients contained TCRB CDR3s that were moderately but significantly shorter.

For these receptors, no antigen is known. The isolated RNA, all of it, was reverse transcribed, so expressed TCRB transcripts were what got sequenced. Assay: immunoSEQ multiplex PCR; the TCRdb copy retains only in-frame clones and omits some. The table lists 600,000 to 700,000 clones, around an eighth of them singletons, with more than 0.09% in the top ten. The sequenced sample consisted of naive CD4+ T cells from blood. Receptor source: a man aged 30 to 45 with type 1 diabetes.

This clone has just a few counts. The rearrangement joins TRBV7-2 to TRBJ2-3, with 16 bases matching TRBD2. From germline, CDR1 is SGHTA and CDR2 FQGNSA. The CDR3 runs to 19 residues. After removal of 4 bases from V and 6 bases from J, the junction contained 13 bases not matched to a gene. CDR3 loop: CASSSTGTSGGAWWDTQYF. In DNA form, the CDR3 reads TGTGCCAGCAGCTCGACCGGGACTAGCGGGGGGGCCTGGTGGGATACGCAGTATTTT. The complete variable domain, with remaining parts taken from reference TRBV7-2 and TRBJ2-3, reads GAGVSQSPSNKVTEKGKDVELRCDPISGHTALYWYRQSLGQGLEFLIYFQGNSAPDKSGLPSDRFSAERTGGSVSTLTIQRTQQEDSAVYLCASSSTGTSGGAWWDTQYFGPGTRLTVL.

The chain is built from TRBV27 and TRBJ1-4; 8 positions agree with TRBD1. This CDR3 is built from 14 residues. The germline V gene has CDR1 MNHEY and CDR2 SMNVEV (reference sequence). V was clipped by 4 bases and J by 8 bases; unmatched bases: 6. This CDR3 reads CASSSGTGGEKLFF. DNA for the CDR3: TGTGCCAGCAGTTCCGGGACAGGAGGCGAAAAACTGTTTTTT.

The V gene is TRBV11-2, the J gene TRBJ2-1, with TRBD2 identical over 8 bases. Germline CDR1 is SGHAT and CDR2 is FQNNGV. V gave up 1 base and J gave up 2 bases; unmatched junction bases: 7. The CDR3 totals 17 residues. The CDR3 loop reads CASSLVVAGLTYNEQFF. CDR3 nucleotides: TGTGCCAGCAGCTTAGTAGTAGCGGGGTTGACCTACAATGAGCAGTTCTTC.

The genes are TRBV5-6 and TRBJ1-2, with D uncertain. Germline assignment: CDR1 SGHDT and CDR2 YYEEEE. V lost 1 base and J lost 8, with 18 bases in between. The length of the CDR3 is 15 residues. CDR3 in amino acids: CASSLRRRSTLGYTF. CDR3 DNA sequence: TGTGCCAGCAGCTTGAGGCGACGATCAACGTTAGGCTACACCTTC.

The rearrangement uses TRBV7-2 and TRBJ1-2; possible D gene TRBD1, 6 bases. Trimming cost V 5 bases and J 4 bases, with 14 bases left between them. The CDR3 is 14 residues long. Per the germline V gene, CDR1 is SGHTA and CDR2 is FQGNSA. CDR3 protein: CASSNYRDGYGYTF. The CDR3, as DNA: TGTGCCAGCAGCAACTACAGGGATGGCTATGGCTACACCTTC.

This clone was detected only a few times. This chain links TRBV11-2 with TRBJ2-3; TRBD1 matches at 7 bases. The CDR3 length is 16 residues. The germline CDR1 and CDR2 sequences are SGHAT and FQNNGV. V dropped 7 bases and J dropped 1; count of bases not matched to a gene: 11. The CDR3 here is CASTPDRVKGTDTQYF. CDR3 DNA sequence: TGTGCCAGCACCCCCGACAGGGTAAAAGGCACAGATACGCAGTATTTT.

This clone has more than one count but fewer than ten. This chain's CDR3 is CSVGGSARSYEQYF. The CDR3 DNA follows: TGCAGCGTTGGGGGGAGTGCCCGTTCCTACGAGCAGTACTTC. V gene TRBV29-1 combines with J gene TRBJ2-7, with D perhaps TRBD1 or TRBD2 (5 bases each). This CDR3 is 14 amino acids long. Between the trimmed V and J ends, which lost 4 bases and 1 base, there was a span of 14 bases. The germline V gene has CDR1 SQVTM and CDR2 ANQGSEA.

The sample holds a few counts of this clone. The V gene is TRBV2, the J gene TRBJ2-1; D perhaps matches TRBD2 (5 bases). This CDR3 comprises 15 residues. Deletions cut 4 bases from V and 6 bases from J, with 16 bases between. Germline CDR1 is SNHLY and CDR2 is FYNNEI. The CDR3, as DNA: TGTGCCAGCAGTGTTCAGCGGTCGGAGTTCAATGAGCAGTTCTTC. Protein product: CASSVQRSEFNEQFF.

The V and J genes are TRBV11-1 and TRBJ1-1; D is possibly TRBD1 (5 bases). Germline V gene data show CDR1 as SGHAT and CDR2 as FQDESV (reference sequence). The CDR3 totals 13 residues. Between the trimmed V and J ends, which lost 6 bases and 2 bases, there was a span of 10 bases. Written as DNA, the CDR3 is TGTGCCAGCAGGGTAACAGGAAACACTGAAGCTTTCTTT. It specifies CASRVTGNTEAFF.

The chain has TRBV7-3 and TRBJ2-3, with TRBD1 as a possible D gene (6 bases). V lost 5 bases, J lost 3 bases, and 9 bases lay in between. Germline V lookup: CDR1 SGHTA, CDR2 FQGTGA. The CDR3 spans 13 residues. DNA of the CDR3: TGTGCCAGCAGCCCGCAGGGGACAGATACGCAGTATTTT. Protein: CASSPQGTDTQYF.

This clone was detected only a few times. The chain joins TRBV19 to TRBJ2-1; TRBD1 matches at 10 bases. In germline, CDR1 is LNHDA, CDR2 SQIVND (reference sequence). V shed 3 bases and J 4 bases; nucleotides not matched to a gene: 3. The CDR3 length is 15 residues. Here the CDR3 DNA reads TGTGCCAGTAGTATTTGGGACAGGGGTTACAATGAGCAGTTCTTC. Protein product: CASSIWDRGYNEQFF.

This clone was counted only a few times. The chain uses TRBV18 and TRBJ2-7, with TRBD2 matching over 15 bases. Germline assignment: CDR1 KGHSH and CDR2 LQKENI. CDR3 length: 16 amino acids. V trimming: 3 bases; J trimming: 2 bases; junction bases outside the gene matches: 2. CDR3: CASSPRTSGGAYEQYF. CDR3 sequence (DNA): TGTGCCAGCTCACCCCGGACTAGCGGGGGGGCCTACGAGCAGTACTTC.

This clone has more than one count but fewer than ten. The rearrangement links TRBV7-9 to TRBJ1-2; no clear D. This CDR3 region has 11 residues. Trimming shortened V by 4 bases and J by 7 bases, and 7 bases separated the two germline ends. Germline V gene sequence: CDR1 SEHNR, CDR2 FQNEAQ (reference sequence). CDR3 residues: CASSSTLGYTF. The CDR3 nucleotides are TGTGCCAGCAGCTCGACTCTTGGCTACACCTTC.

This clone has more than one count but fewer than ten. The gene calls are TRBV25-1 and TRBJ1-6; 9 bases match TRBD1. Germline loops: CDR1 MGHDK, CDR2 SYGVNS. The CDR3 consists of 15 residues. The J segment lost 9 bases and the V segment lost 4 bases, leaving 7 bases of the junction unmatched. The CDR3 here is CASSVPGQGRSPLHF. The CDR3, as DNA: TGTGCCAGCAGTGTCCCGGGACAGGGTCGTTCACCCCTCCACTTT.

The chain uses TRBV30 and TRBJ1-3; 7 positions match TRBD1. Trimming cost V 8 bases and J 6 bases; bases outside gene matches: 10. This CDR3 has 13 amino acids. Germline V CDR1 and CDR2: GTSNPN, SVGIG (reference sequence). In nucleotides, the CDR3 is TGTGCCAACACGCGGACAGGTGAAAACACCATATATTTT. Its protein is CANTRTGENTIYF.